The 8 T cell receptor beta chains given below trace back to one sample, sequenced in a study of CD8+ T cells in alopecia areata. The treatment: oral pan-JAK inhibitor, 5-10 mg twice daily. cDNA reverse transcribed from extracted RNA served as the sequencing template. Method: immunoSEQ multiplex PCR; TCRdb's copy keeps in-frame clones and lacks some. The table has 200,000 to 250,000 clones, roughly three fifths seen once. The specimen comprised CD4+ T cells sorted from blood, sampled at approximately week 44, from a patient treated with tofacitinib. The receptors were gathered from a human donor with alopecia areata.

This chain joins TRBV18 and TRBJ1-1, with TRBD1 matching 7 bases. V lost 5 bases, J lost 5 bases, and 11 bases stayed unmatched. The germline V gene encodes CDR1 KGHSH and CDR2 LQKENI. The CDR3 has 15 residues. Here the CDR3 reads CASSYTQGLHTEAFF. For the CDR3, the DNA is TGTGCCAGCTCATATACACAGGGGCTCCATACTGAAGCTTTCTTT.

The chain joins TRBV10-2 to TRBJ2-3; D remains ambiguous. Looked up from germline, CDR1 is WSHSY and CDR2 is SAAADI. V was shortened by 4 bases and J by 2 bases, with 10 bases between the two germline ends. The CDR3 length is 14 residues. CDR3: CASSGAAFTDTQYF. CDR3 bases: TGCGCCAGCAGTGGGGCAGCTTTCACAGATACGCAGTATTTT.

The V call is TRBV29-1, the J call TRBJ1-2; 8 bases are a match to TRBD1. The CDR3 contains 14 residues. V gave up 0 bases and J gave up 8 bases; unmatched junction bases: 8. Germline CDR1 and CDR2: SQVTM and ANQGSEA. Written as DNA, the CDR3 is TGCAGCGTTGAAGAAGGGACAGGACTTTGGGGCTACACCTTC. Protein sequence: CSVEEGTGLWGYTF.

The chain recombines TRBV29-1 with TRBJ1-1; a weak D match, TRBD1 (5 bases). CDR1 and CDR2 from the germline V gene are SQVTM and ANQGSEA. The CDR3 is 15 residues long. With 3 bases removed from V and 2 bases from J, the gap between germline ends came to 16 bases. CDR3 sequence (DNA): TGCAGCGTTGACGGGATCCTCAGGGAAAACACTGAAGCTTTCTTT. Translation gives CSVDGILRENTEAFF.

This rearrangement joins TRBV29-1 to TRBJ2-3; D unclear. The ends were cut back, 4 bases at V and 6 bases at J, with 5 bases in the middle. Germline-derived CDR1 and CDR2 are SQVTM and ANQGSEA. The CDR3 contains 10 residues. CDR3 nucleotides: TGCAGCGTTGCATTGGATACGCAGTATTTT. This translates into CSVALDTQYF.

The rearrangement joins TRBV27 to TRBJ2-7, with D perhaps TRBD2 (6 bases). The CDR3 is made up of 14 amino acids. Germline CDR1 and CDR2: MNHEY and SMNVEV (reference sequence). Trimming shortened V by 0 bases and J by 3 bases, and 9 bases separated the two germline ends. The CDR3 loop is CASSLSGGVYEQYF. CDR3 in DNA: TGTGCCAGCAGTTTATCGGGGGGAGTCTACGAGCAGTACTTC.

The V call is TRBV25-1, the J call TRBJ2-7; possible D gene TRBD2, 5 bases. This CDR3 has 13 residues. Trimming shortened V by 4 bases and J by 3 bases, and 10 bases separated the two germline ends. The germline V gene encodes CDR1 MGHDK and CDR2 SYGVNS. Here the CDR3 reads CASSAPGIYEQYF. CDR3 DNA sequence: TGTGCCAGCAGTGCACCGGGAATCTACGAGCAGTACTTC.

The chain has TRBV29-1 and TRBJ2-5; no definite D call. Trimming pared 3 bases from V and 4 bases from J, leaving 9 bases between. The CDR3 covers 12 residues. Looked up from germline, CDR1 is SQVTM and CDR2 is ANQGSEA. The CDR3 is CSVDNKRETQYF. CDR3 DNA sequence: TGCAGCGTTGATAACAAAAGAGAGACCCAGTACTTC.